The 23 T cell receptor beta chains listed next were all sequenced from one sample in a study of blood T cell repertoires in COVID-19 (dated by TCRdb to about 2020). Library preparation was by the immunoSEQ multiplex PCR assay. The clones in this table, taken by TCRdb from immuneACCESS, are in-frame only. Not every clone is retained; where verified, under half of the shortfall comes from an unresolved V gene, and the cause of the rest is unknown. Counted in this sample were 150,000 to 250,000 clones; 80% to 85% of them appeared once. Of the sample, 7% to 9% is held by the ten largest clones. The sample was PBMCs or T cells enriched from blood (not recorded which). These receptors all stem from a middle-aged man who had recovered from COVID-19.

Of note for this clone: Relative to the germline gene, one junction end is altered; a read error may explain this. The chain carries TRBV10-2 and TRBJ2-7, with 9 nucleotides matching TRBD1. Per germline, CDR1 WSHSY and CDR2 SAAADI. The CDR3 is 15 amino acids. The CDR3 loop reads CASSNPRDRVYDQYF. The CDR3 region has the DNA TGCGCCAGCAGTAACCCCAGGGACAGGGTCTACGATCAGTACTTC.

This chain joins TRBV3-1 (or the pseudogene TRBV3-2) and TRBJ1-1, with 8 bases lining up with TRBD1. Germline CDR1 reads LGHDT; CDR2 reads YNNKEL (reference sequence). This CDR3 region has 13 residues. V lost 10 bases to trimming and J lost 4 bases; unmatched junction nucleotides: 8. The CDR3 bases are TGTGCCACCCGACAGGGGTCGGTCACTGAAGCTTTCTTT. This translates into CATRQGSVTEAFF.

CDR3 in DNA: TGTGCCAGCAGTGAATTGGGGCAGGGGGCCACTGAAGCTTTCTTT. It encodes CASSELGQGATEAFF. The V call is TRBV2, the J call TRBJ1-1, with TRBD1 matching over 8 bases. V gave up 2 bases and J gave up 4 bases; unmatched junction bases: 6. CDR1 and CDR2 from the germline V gene are SNHLY and FYNNEI. The CDR3 is 15 residues long.

This chain links TRBV4-3 with TRBJ1-6; D unclear. The V end lost 0 bases, the J end lost 0 bases, and 9 bases lay between the germline ends. This CDR3 is 17 amino acids long. From germline, CDR1 is LGHNA and CDR2 YSLEER. The DNA for the CDR3 is TGCGCCAGCAGCCAAGAGGGCGGGAGCTCCTATAATTCACCCCTCCACTTT. Protein: CASSQEGGSSYNSPLHF.

This chain links TRBV2 with TRBJ1-1; D remains unclear. The CDR3 sequence is 13 residues long. V lost 6 bases, J lost 1 base, and 9 bases lay in between. Germline V gene data show CDR1 as SNHLY and CDR2 as FYNNEI. The CDR3 DNA reads as TGTGCCAGCAGCCAAAACAAGAACACTGAAGCTTTCTTT. Translating it yields CASSQNKNTEAFF.

The V gene is TRBV5-1, the J gene TRBJ1-2; D remains unclear. This CDR3 has 14 amino acids. The germline CDR1 and CDR2 sequences are SGHRS and YFSETQ. V lost 4 bases, J lost 1 base, and 11 bases lay in between. CDR3: CASSPGEINYGYTF. CDR3 coding DNA: TGCGCCAGCAGCCCCGGAGAGATTAACTATGGCTACACCTTC.

The chain links TRBV19 to TRBJ1-5; D remains unclear. The CDR3 is 13 amino acids. Trimming removed 1 base at V and 7 bases at J, with 8 bases between. In germline, CDR1 is LNHDA, CDR2 SQIVND (reference sequence). The CDR3 spells CASSIVVGQPQHF. CDR3 coding DNA: TGTGCCAGTAGTATAGTAGTGGGCCAGCCCCAGCATTTT.

This chain links TRBV7-2 with TRBJ1-6, with D unresolved. The V end lost 7 bases, the J end lost 0 bases, and 19 bases lay between the germline ends. The CDR3 is 18 amino acids. From germline, CDR1 is SGHTA and CDR2 FQGNSA. In nucleotides, the CDR3 is TGTGCCAGCACCATTATCGGGGATTTCTCCTCCTATAATTCACCCCTCCACTTT. Translation gives CASTIIGDFSSYNSPLHF.

The V gene is TRBV9, the J gene TRBJ2-7, with D possibly TRBD2 on 5 matching bases. V was pared by 0 bases and J by 7 bases, with 17 bases between. This CDR3 is 15 amino acids long. Germline V gene lookup returns CDR1 SGDLS and CDR2 YYNGEE. The CDR3 reads CASSVGLTRVGEQYF. In DNA, the CDR3 is TGTGCCAGCAGCGTAGGACTAACCCGGGTGGGGGAGCAGTACTTC.

This clone showed up many times. The chain uses TRBV30 and TRBJ1-5, with a possible D match to TRBD1 (5 bases). The V end lost 3 bases, the J end lost 6 bases, and 12 bases lay between the germline ends. Germline CDR1 is GTSNPN and CDR2 is SVGIG (reference sequence). The CDR3 spans 13 residues. The chain's CDR3 is CAWSGAGSQPQHF. The CDR3 bases are TGTGCCTGGAGCGGGGCGGGAAGTCAGCCCCAGCATTTT.

V usage is TRBV19 and J usage is TRBJ2-1; 8 bases are a match to TRBD1. The CDR3 has 15 amino acids. The germline gives CDR1 LNHDA, CDR2 SQIVND (reference sequence). The J segment lost 9 bases and the V segment lost 5 bases, leaving 12 bases of the junction unmatched. CDR3 sequence (DNA): TGTGCCAGTAGTCACGCAGGGGGCTTCGACGGTGAGCAGTTCTTC. It yields the protein CASSHAGGFDGEQFF. Based on the CDR3 plus reference TRBV19 and TRBJ2-1, the full variable domain is DGGITQSPKYLFRKEGQNVTLSCEQNLNHDAMYWYRQDPGQGLRLIYYSQIVNDFQKGDIAEGYSVSREKKESFPLTVTSAQKNPTAFYLCASSHAGGFDGEQFFGPGTRLTVL.

The chain recombines TRBV11-2 with TRBJ2-5; 9 bases map to TRBD2. The V segment lost 3 bases and the J segment 6 bases; nucleotides outside the gene matches: 5. Germline V CDR1 and CDR2: SGHAT, FQNNGV. This CDR3 has 14 residues. The chain's CDR3 is CASSFGTSSQTQYF. In DNA form, the CDR3 reads TGTGCCAGCAGCTTCGGGACTAGCAGTCAGACCCAGTACTTC.

The chain uses TRBV11-3 and TRBJ2-1; tentative D call: TRBD1 (5 bases). This CDR3 contains 13 residues. CDR1 SGHNT and CDR2 YENEEA come from the germline V gene. V was trimmed by 3 bases and J by 7 bases, leaving 10 bases between them. CDR3 sequence: CASSLSRGNEQFF. As DNA, the CDR3 is TGTGCCAGCAGCTTGAGTAGGGGAAATGAGCAGTTCTTC.

The chain recombines TRBV19 with TRBJ1-5; tentative D call: TRBD1 (5 bases). V lost 0 bases, J lost 6 bases, and 9 bases lay in between. The CDR3 spans 14 residues. Germline-derived CDR1 and CDR2 are LNHDA and SQIVND (reference sequence). The CDR3 region is CASSIDRGFQPQHF. The CDR3 DNA is TGTGCCAGTAGTATAGATCGGGGGTTTCAGCCCCAGCATTTT.

There are a few counts of this clone. This chain uses TRBV27 with TRBJ1-2; TRBD1 agrees at 9 bases. There are 14 residues in the CDR3. CDR1 is MNHEY, CDR2 SMNVEV, per germline (reference sequence). Germline trimming cut 6 bases from V and 4 bases from J; bases unmatched to any gene: 6. Here the CDR3 DNA reads TGTGCCAGCAGGGACAGGGGCCACGGCTATGGCTACACCTTC. This codes for CASRDRGHGYGYTF.

The V gene is TRBV6-6, the J gene TRBJ1-3; the match to TRBD1 covers 7 bases. V shed 6 bases, J shed 0 bases, and the junction held 5 bases outside the gene matches. The CDR3 has 15 amino acids. The germline V gene encodes CDR1 MNHNY and CDR2 SVGAGI (reference sequence). CDR3 bases: TGTGCCAGCAGACGGGACAGAGACTCTGGAAACACCATATATTTT. Amino acid sequence: CASRRDRDSGNTIYF.

The CDR3 DNA reads TGTGCCAGCAAGGCGCAGGGGGTTAGTAACGGGGAGCTGTTTTTT. Encoded protein: CASKAQGVSNGELFF. The J gene is TRBJ2-2, the V gene TRBV3-1 (or the pseudogene TRBV3-2), with 7 bases that match TRBD1. V gave up 7 bases and J gave up 7 bases; unmatched junction bases: 12. The CDR3 runs to 15 residues. CDR1 is LGHDT and CDR2 is YNNKEL in the germline V gene (reference sequence).

This chain joins TRBV10-3 and TRBJ1-1, with a possible D match to TRBD1 (6 bases). The CDR3 runs 13 residues. V was clipped by 10 bases and J by 2 bases, with 14 bases between them. CDR1 and CDR2 from the germline V gene are ENHRY and SYGVKD. CDR3 protein: CATFGQTNTEAFF. DNA of the CDR3: TGTGCCACCTTTGGACAGACCAACACTGAAGCTTTCTTT.

This clone appeared a single time. The chain employs TRBV15 and TRBJ1-1; D unclear. The V gene's germline CDR1 is LNHNV and CDR2 YYDKDF (reference sequence). V was trimmed by 0 bases and J by 10 bases, leaving 9 bases between them. This CDR3 is built from 12 residues. The CDR3 DNA is TGTGCCACCAGCAGAGACGGAGAAGGAGCTTTCTTT. Its protein product is CATSRDGEGAFF.

There are a few counts of this clone. This sequence joins TRBV28 and TRBJ1-5; D not certain. Germline-derived CDR1 and CDR2 are MDHEN and SYDVKM. V was pared by 10 bases and J by 3 bases, with 13 bases between. The CDR3 extends over 13 amino acids. CDR3 bases: TGTGCCATCATTCGGGAGTACAATCAGCCCCAGCATTTT. It specifies CAIIREYNQPQHF.

This chain connects TRBV10-3 to TRBJ1-2; 9 nucleotides line up with TRBD1. Per the germline V gene, CDR1 is ENHRY and CDR2 is SYGVKD. This CDR3 has 12 residues. Unmatched junction bases numbered 9, after V lost 10 bases and J lost 9 bases. The CDR3 loop is CATEQGAQSYTF. In DNA, the CDR3 is TGTGCCACGGAACAGGGGGCGCAAAGCTACACCTTC.

This clone was seen a handful of times. The rearrangement joins TRBV5-6 to TRBJ2-2; D call uncertain. CDR1 is SGHDT and CDR2 is YYEEEE in the germline V gene. With 3 bases removed from V and 4 bases from J, the gap between germline ends came to 13 bases. The CDR3 length is 15 residues. In nucleotides, the CDR3 is TGTGCCAGCAGCTCCCTCTCGGTGGTCACCGGGGAGCTGTTTTTT. As protein: CASSSLSVVTGELFF.

The chain uses TRBV6-5 and TRBJ1-1, with D perhaps TRBD1 (6 bases). The CDR3 contains 14 residues. The germline V gene encodes CDR1 MNHEY and CDR2 SVGAGI. V lost 6 bases to trimming and J lost 4 bases, with 15 bases between them. The CDR3 region is CASRSRGGTTEAFF. DNA of the CDR3: TGTGCCAGCAGAAGCAGGGGTGGGACCACTGAAGCTTTCTTT.